The clone carrying this T cell receptor (beta chain) has a handful of counts. The record originates from a study of T cells in Graves' hyperthyroidism and ophthalmopathy. J was trimmed by 5 bases and V by 3 bases; bases with no gene match: 6. The CDR3 sequence is 14 residues long. Germline CDR1 SQVTM, CDR2 ANQGSEA. Amplification of TCR beta CDR3 regions was performed using RNA transcripts as template. Primed by the HTBI set, a first-round RT-PCR was run on the TCR CDR3. In TCRdb, the multiplex PCR reads were re-called with MiXCR into one record per CDR3 protein. The sample records roughly 720,000 distinct CDR3 sequences, about 18% being singletons.

The sample was blood. This sequence joins TRBV29-1 and TRBJ2-1, with 8 positions matching TRBD2. This TCR came from a man over 45 with Graves' hyperthyroidism. CDR3 protein: CSVDGGRINNEQFF. The CDR3, as DNA: TGCAGCGTTGACGGCGGGAGGATAAACAATGAGCAGTTCTTC.